The clone carrying this TCR delta chain is medium-sized within its sample. A much larger clone differs by one base, so this may be a read error. Trimming removed 1 base from V and 2 bases from J; junction bases left unmatched: 0. From germline, CDR1 is GEAIGNYY and CDR2 EKD. The CDR3 is 17 amino acids. The record originates from a study of gamma-delta chains in newborns, infants, children. As for the study in general: Microbial exposure reportedly drives polyclonal innate γδ T cell expansion after birth.

TCRdb redid clone calling on the reads using CATT. The repertoire has about 3,000 delta-chain clones, about 9.4% of them found once; the top ten carry more than 9.5%. The sequenced material came from blood. The chain carries TRDV2 and TRDJ3; 11 nucleotides agree with TRDD3. The source is a child who was a newborn, infant or young child, either healthy, febrile or measles-vaccinated (not recorded which). CDR3: CACDTGGYAWDTRQMFF. Written as DNA, the CDR3 is TGTGCCTGTGACACTGGGGGATACGCCTGGGACACCCGACAGATGTTTTTC.